A selection of T cell receptor beta chains follows, all from one sample in a study of metastatic and nonmetastatic thyroid tumors. TCRdb reanalyzed the PCR reads with MiXCR. This sample yields about 59,000 clones, of which 25% to 30% are seen a single time; about a sixth belongs to the top ten. Sequencing was performed on blood. The source of these receptors is a female donor with papillary thyroid cancer or a benign thyroid nodule (not recorded which). Some clones in this sample may be carry-over from other donors' samples. The CDR3 runs from the conserved cysteine through the conserved F or W.

cdr3_aa j_call v_call
CASSSNWNTQETQYF TRBJ2-5 TRBV6-6
CASSLKQGTQPQHF TRBJ1-5 TRBV7-2
CASSLGQGVSPLHF TRBJ1-6 TRBV28
CASSQATSGISYNEQFF TRBJ2-1 TRBV3-1
CASGQGNSPLHF TRBJ1-6 TRBV6-1
CASSSHRDRGYEQYF TRBJ2-7 TRBV6-2/TRBV6-3
CATSDSGRSSYNEQFF TRBJ2-1 TRBV24-1
CATSDHAGGEQYF TRBJ2-7 TRBV24-1
CSAGGTGFAYEQYF TRBJ2-7 TRBV20-1
CASETGGRTDTQYF TRBJ2-3 TRBV2
CASSGLYRGQGYTF TRBJ1-2 TRBV6-1
CASSASGQAGYGYTF TRBJ1-2 TRBV19
CASSLGQPQGGYTF TRBJ1-2 TRBV5-1
CASSRAGGLGNDQFF TRBJ2-1 TRBV6-1
CASSYVRQSNNEQFF TRBJ2-1 TRBV6-2/TRBV6-3
CASSSIGGPNEKLFF TRBJ1-4 TRBV5-5
CASSLRQGMHNEQFF TRBJ2-1 TRBV11-1
CASRYDTASTDTQYF TRBJ2-3 TRBV6-1
CASSYKGQGLYEQYF TRBJ2-7 TRBV6-6
CASSRYRAYNSPLHF TRBJ1-6 TRBV5-1
CASGRGLIVTYEQYF TRBJ2-7 TRBV2
CASSPQTGNDEQYF TRBJ2-7 TRBV18
CSARASGVETQYF TRBJ2-5 TRBV20-1
CASSPRTGETGELFF TRBJ2-2 TRBV19
CASSRAVPGELFF TRBJ2-2 TRBV10-1
CASLGGDTEQFF TRBJ2-1 TRBV6-1
CSAPLTADTQYF TRBJ2-3 TRBV20-1
CASSLGAGDTGELFF TRBJ2-2 TRBV5-1
CASSPGTKNTGELFF TRBJ2-2 TRBV10-2
CASSYSRRSGEKLFF TRBJ1-4 TRBV6-5
CASSEEGGVERISYKQYF TRBJ2-7 TRBV6-1
CSASSGGWDNEQFF TRBJ2-1 TRBV20-1
CASKDRLSYEQYF TRBJ2-7 TRBV2
CASSVSGQYNEQFF TRBJ2-1 TRBV6-1
CASSDGTSTGELFF TRBJ2-2 TRBV6-4
CASNLDRVLSYNEQFF TRBJ2-1 TRBV6-1
CASSSRDRGRVGYTF TRBJ1-2 TRBV7-2
CAIRDMINSPLHF TRBJ1-6 TRBV10-3
CASSFEYQETQYF TRBJ2-5 TRBV11-2
CASTGQGAGETQYF TRBJ2-5 TRBV6-2/TRBV6-3
CASSPTSGREGTDTQYF TRBJ2-3 TRBV28
CASSMGDSEAFF TRBJ1-1 TRBV18
CASSQRELEYEQYF TRBJ2-7 TRBV7-2
CASSQGLGVGYTF TRBJ1-2 TRBV6-1
CASSERNRGYEQYF TRBJ2-7 TRBV5-1
CASSQAQETIAGELFF TRBJ2-2 TRBV3-1
CATSRDLKGAGSYEQYF TRBJ2-7 TRBV15
CASSGPSQANNYGYTF TRBJ1-2 TRBV6-1
CASSSTGDPNSPLHF TRBJ1-6 TRBV6-1
CSARVAGTYEQYF TRBJ2-7 TRBV20-1